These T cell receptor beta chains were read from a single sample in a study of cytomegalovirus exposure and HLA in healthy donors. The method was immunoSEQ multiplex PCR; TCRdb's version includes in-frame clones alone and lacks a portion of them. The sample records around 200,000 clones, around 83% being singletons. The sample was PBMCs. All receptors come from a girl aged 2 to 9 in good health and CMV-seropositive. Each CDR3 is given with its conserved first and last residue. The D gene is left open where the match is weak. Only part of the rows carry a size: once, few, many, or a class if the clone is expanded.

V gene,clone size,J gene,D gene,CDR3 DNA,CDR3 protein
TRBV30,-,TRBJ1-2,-,TGTGCCTGGATGCCAGCGGGGGATGGCTACACCTTC,CAWMPAGDGYTF
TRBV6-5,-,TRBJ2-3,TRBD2,TGTGCCAGCAGTTACTTTACGGGAGGCGCAGATACGCAGTATTTT,CASSYFTGGADTQYF
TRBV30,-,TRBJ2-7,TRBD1,TGTGCCTGGAGTGCTGGGACAGGGATCGAGCAGTACTTC,CAWSAGTGIEQYF
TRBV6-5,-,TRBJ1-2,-,TGTGCCAGCAGTGAAGTGGAGGGGATGGATGGCTACACCTTC,CASSEVEGMDGYTF
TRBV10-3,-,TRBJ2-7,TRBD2,TGTGCCATCAGCGGGGGACTAGAAGGCTACGAGCAGTACTTC,CAISGGLEGYEQYF
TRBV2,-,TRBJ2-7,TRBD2,TGTGCCACCGGATATCTAGCGGGACCGGGCCACGAGCAGTACTTC,CATGYLAGPGHEQYF
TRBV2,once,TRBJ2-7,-,TGTGCCGGCAGACTTGGCTACGAGCAGTACTTC,CAGRLGYEQYF
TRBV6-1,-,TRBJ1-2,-,TGTGCCAGCAGGGGTTCGGGACAAAACTATGGCTACACCTTC,CASRGSGQNYGYTF
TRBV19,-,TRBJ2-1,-,TGTGCCAGTAGGGCTGACCCTAGCTCCTACAATGAGCAGTTCTTC,CASRADPSSYNEQFF
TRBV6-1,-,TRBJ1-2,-,TGTGCCACTTCACAGACCGGTGGCTACACCTTC,CATSQTGGYTF
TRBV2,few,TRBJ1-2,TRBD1,TGTGCCAGCAGTCGGGACAGTATTGGCATTGGCTACACCTTC,CASSRDSIGIGYTF
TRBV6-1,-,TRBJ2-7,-,TGTGCCAGCACGACAGGAATTTTCTCCTACGAGCAGTACTTC,CASTTGIFSYEQYF
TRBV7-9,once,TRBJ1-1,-,TGTTCCAGCCGTCTGGCTCGGGCTGAAGCTTTCTTT,CSSRLARAEAFF
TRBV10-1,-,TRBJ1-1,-,TGCGCCAGCAGCGAGGAACAGGGAGCCGGGAACACTGAAGCTTTCTTT,CASSEEQGAGNTEAFF
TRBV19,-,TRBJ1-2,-,TGTGCCAGTAGTATCCGGGCAGGGAATGGCTACACCTTC,CASSIRAGNGYTF
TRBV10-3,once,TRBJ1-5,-,TGTGCCATCAGTGATGGGGCAGCTCGAGGCACTCAGCATTTT,CAISDGAARGTQHF
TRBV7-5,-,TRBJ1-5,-,TGTGCCAGAAGCCCCCTTGATCAGCCCCAGCATTTT,CARSPLDQPQHF
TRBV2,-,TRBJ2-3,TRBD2,TGTGCCAGCAGTGCCCAGCGGGGAACAGATACGCAGTATTTT,CASSAQRGTDTQYF
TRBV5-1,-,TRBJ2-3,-,TGCGCCAGCAGCTTGGTAGAGGGCACAGATACGCAGTATTTT,CASSLVEGTDTQYF
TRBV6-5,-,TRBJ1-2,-,TGTGCCAGCAGTTACTCGGGTGCCGGGATCAACTATGGCTACCCCTTC,CASSYSGAGINYGYPF